These T cell receptor beta chains were read from a single sample in a study of glioma-infiltrating T cells after dendritic cell vaccination. Clones were read by immunoSEQ multiplex PCR, and TCRdb kept only the in-frame ones, dropping some. Among just under 85,000 clones listed, approximately 90% were seen once. The specimen was blood, collected before dendritic cell vaccination. These receptors originate from a human donor with glioblastoma. The CDR3 runs from the conserved cysteine through the conserved F or W. Fields, in order: J gene, V gene, D gene, clone size, CDR3 protein, CDR3 DNA. D genes are given only for firm matches. Expanded clones are given a class, and other clones once, few, many or no size at all.

TRBJ1-4,TRBV27,TRBD1,NA,CASSPYGTGVDEKLFF,TGTGCCAGCAGTCCATACGGGACAGGGGTGGATGAAAAACTGTTTTTT
TRBJ2-3,TRBV18,TRBD1,NA,CASSSLRGPDTQYF,TGTGCCAGCTCATCACTCAGGGGGCCAGATACGCAGTATTTT
TRBJ1-2,TRBV6-5,NA,NA,CASSKTHRYGYTF,TGTGCCAGCAGTAAGACACATCGCTATGGCTACACCTTC
TRBJ2-3,TRBV7-3,TRBD2,NA,CASSSGLAGHTQYF,TGTGCCAGCAGCTCGGGACTAGCGGGGCATACGCAGTATTTT
TRBJ1-2,TRBV19,TRBD1,NA,CASGTANHYGYTF,TGTGCCAGTGGGACAGCGAACCACTATGGCTACACCTTC
TRBJ2-7,TRBV6-5,TRBD2,NA,CASSYSSGGAYEQYF,TGTGCCAGCAGTTACTCTAGCGGGGGGGCCTACGAGCAGTACTTC
TRBJ2-7,TRBV10-3,TRBD2,NA,CAIRGTSDYEQYF,TGTGCCATCAGGGGGACTAGCGACTACGAGCAGTACTTC
TRBJ2-2,TRBV6-1,TRBD1,few,CASMGGQGDTGELFF,TGTGCCAGCATGGGTGGACAGGGGGACACCGGGGAGCTGTTTTTT
TRBJ2-3,TRBV18,TRBD2,NA,CASSPLLAGDQVQYF,TGTGCCAGCTCACCATTACTAGCGGGAGATCAAGTGCAGTATTTT
TRBJ2-2,TRBV6-5,TRBD2,NA,CASRKGGGYTGELFF,TGTGCCAGCAGGAAGGGCGGGGGGTACACCGGGGAGCTGTTTTTT
TRBJ2-7,TRBV12-5,NA,NA,CASGLVGGLSYEQYF,TGTGCTAGTGGTTTGGTCGGAGGTCTCTCCTACGAGCAGTACTTC
TRBJ2-3,TRBV28,NA,NA,CASSLWSPRDTQYF,TGTGCCAGCAGTTTATGGTCTCCTCGGGATACGCAGTATTTT
TRBJ1-4,TRBV19,TRBD1,NA,CASSTDIAGGSANEKLFF,TGTGCCAGTAGTACCGACATCGCAGGGGGTTCGGCTAATGAAAAACTGTTTTTT
TRBJ1-4,TRBV6-6,NA,NA,CASSYYSLWEKLFF,TGTGCCAGCAGTTATTACTCTCTTTGGGAAAAACTGTTTTTT
TRBJ1-2,TRBV19,NA,NA,CASRLEGPNYGYTF,TGTGCCAGTAGGTTGGAGGGACCAAACTATGGCTACACCTTC
TRBJ2-3,TRBV5-1,TRBD2,NA,CASSLGGTSGTDTQYF,TGCGCCAGCAGCCTGGGGGGGACTAGCGGCACAGATACGCAGTATTTT
TRBJ2-7,TRBV29-1,NA,NA,CSVDDAQGREQYF,TGCAGCGTTGATGATGCACAGGGCCGCGAGCAGTACTTC
TRBJ2-3,TRBV2,TRBD2,NA,CASSPSSGGPDTQYF,TGTGCCAGCAGCCCTTCTAGCGGGGGGCCGGATACGCAGTATTTT
TRBJ2-7,TRBV10-1,TRBD1,few,CASSLDRGTEQYF,TGCGCCAGCAGCCTAGACAGGGGAACCGAGCAGTACTTC
TRBJ1-2,TRBV6-1,NA,NA,CASSEQNYGYTF,TGTGCCAGCAGTGAACAGAACTATGGCTACACCTTC
TRBJ2-3,TRBV28,NA,NA,CASSPKPGRSDTQYF,TGTGCCAGCAGCCCAAAGCCGGGAAGGTCAGATACGCAGTATTTT
TRBJ1-1,TRBV18,TRBD1,once,CASSLGQRNTEAFF,TGTGCCAGCTCACTGGGACAGAGAAACACTGAAGCTTTCTTT
TRBJ2-1,TRBV5-8,NA,NA,CASSTFRDGSNEQFF,TGTGCCAGCAGCACGTTCCGGGATGGTAGCAATGAGCAGTTCTTC
TRBJ1-5,TRBV4-1,NA,NA,CASSQDSRGNQPQHF,TGCGCCAGCAGCCAAGATAGCAGGGGTAATCAGCCCCAGCATTTT
TRBJ2-7,TRBV5-1,TRBD2,NA,CASSNSGTSGAYEQYF,TGCGCCAGCAGCAACTCCGGGACTAGCGGGGCCTACGAGCAGTACTTC
TRBJ2-3,TRBV5-1,TRBD1,NA,CASATGGNTDTQYF,TGCGCCAGCGCGACAGGGGGTAACACAGATACGCAGTATTTT
TRBJ2-2,TRBV19,NA,NA,CASSMRAFAGELFF,TGTGCCAGTAGTATGAGGGCGTTCGCTGGGGAGCTGTTTTTT
TRBJ2-7,TRBV15,TRBD2,NA,CATSRGGGEQYF,TGTGCCACCAGCAGAGGGGGGGGCGAGCAGTACTTC
TRBJ2-7,TRBV5-1,NA,once,CASSGGTAGYYEQYF,TGCGCCAGCAGCGGCGGGACAGCAGGTTACTACGAGCAGTACTTC
TRBJ1-2,TRBV6-1,TRBD1,NA,CASKLPGQGNGYTF,TGTGCCAGCAAATTACCGGGACAGGGTAATGGCTACACCTTC
TRBJ2-1,TRBV7-2,TRBD2,once,CASSPGLAREGQFF,TGTGCCAGCAGCCCGGGACTAGCCCGGGAGGGGCAGTTCTTC
TRBJ2-1,TRBV19,TRBD2,NA,CASSKAGGSVEQFF,TGTGCCAGTAGTAAAGCGGGAGGGTCGGTAGAGCAGTTCTTC
TRBJ1-5,TRBV5-1,NA,once,CASSLEGNNQPQHF,TGCGCCAGCAGCTTGGAGGGGAACAATCAGCCCCAGCATTTT
TRBJ1-1,TRBV19,NA,NA,CASTTSLGGSTEAFF,TGTGCCAGTACCACCTCTCTGGGGGGGTCCACTGAAGCTTTCTTT
TRBJ2-5,TRBV6-5,NA,once,CASSFTRIRETQYF,TGTGCCAGCAGTTTCACACGTATCCGAGAGACCCAGTACTTC
TRBJ2-5,TRBV13,TRBD1,NA,CASSKLLTGETQYF,TGTGCCAGCAGCAAATTATTGACAGGGGAGACCCAGTACTTC
TRBJ1-5,TRBV6-4,NA,once,CASSDSPGVQPQHF,TGTGCCAGCAGTGACTCCCCGGGGGTTCAGCCCCAGCATTTT
TRBJ2-1,TRBV2,NA,NA,CASSLTPVSSYNEQFF,TGTGCCAGCAGTCTGACACCTGTGAGCTCCTACAATGAGCAGTTCTTC
TRBJ2-2,TRBV6-6,NA,once,CASSYRGHGELFF,TGTGCCAGCAGTTACAGGGGTCACGGGGAGCTGTTTTTT
TRBJ1-2,TRBV6-1,NA,NA,CASSGATVYGYTF,TGTGCCAGCAGTGGGGCAACGGTCTATGGCTACACCTTC
TRBJ2-5,TRBV2,NA,NA,CASSLETQYF,TGTGCCAGCAGTCTGGAGACCCAGTACTTC
TRBJ2-3,TRBV5-1,NA,NA,CASSLWERTDTQYF,TGCGCCAGCAGCTTGTGGGAGAGGACAGATACGCAGTATTTT
TRBJ2-1,TRBV19,NA,NA,CASSSIRDSPYNEQFF,TGTGCCAGTAGCAGCATCCGGGACTCACCTTACAATGAGCAGTTCTTC
TRBJ2-1,TRBV7-8,NA,NA,CASSSSSNNEQFF,TGTGCCAGCAGTTCCTCGAGCAACAATGAGCAGTTCTTC
TRBJ2-7,TRBV4-2,NA,NA,CASSQEASSSYEQYF,TGTGCCAGCAGCCAAGAGGCTAGCAGCTCCTACGAGCAGTACTTC
TRBJ1-3,TRBV5-1,NA,NA,CASSLDSTGNTIYF,TGCGCCAGCAGCTTGGACAGTACTGGAAACACCATATATTTT
TRBJ2-1,TRBV18,NA,few,CASSPPLEDEQFF,TGTGCCAGCTCACCACCTCTAGAAGATGAGCAGTTCTTC
TRBJ1-4,TRBV6-1,NA,NA,CCSGILGKLFF,TGTTGCTCAGGGATTTTGGGAAAACTGTTTTTT
TRBJ2-7,TRBV5-4,TRBD2,NA,CASSPSSSGRAREQYF,TGTGCCAGCAGCCCTTCCTCTAGCGGGAGGGCCAGGGAGCAGTACTTC
TRBJ1-1,TRBV7-9,TRBD1,once,CASTSGGNRVRSTEAFF,TGTGCCAGCACCTCAGGGGGGAACAGGGTACGTTCCACTGAAGCTTTCTTT
TRBJ2-7,TRBV11-2,NA,NA,CASSHRQVGVYEQYF,TGTGCCAGCAGCCACCGACAGGTGGGAGTCTACGAGCAGTACTTC
TRBJ2-2,TRBV2,TRBD1,few,CASSRQGTNTGELFF,TGTGCCAGCAGCCGACAGGGAACGAACACCGGGGAGCTGTTTTTT
TRBJ2-2,TRBV19,NA,NA,CASSPAEVSGELFF,TGTGCCAGTAGTCCCGCAGAGGTGTCCGGGGAGCTGTTTTTT
TRBJ2-7,TRBV28,TRBD2,NA,CASRVSKGRSLAGEGGEQYF,TGTGCCAGCAGAGTCTCTAAGGGAAGATCACTAGCGGGAGAAGGTGGCGAGCAGTACTTC
TRBJ2-7,TRBV5-1,NA,NA,CASSLDRDREQYF,TGCGCCAGCAGCTTGGATCGGGATCGGGAGCAGTACTTC
TRBJ2-6,TRBV5-1,TRBD1,few,CASSSLSGTAFGGANVLTF,TGCGCCAGCAGCTCTCTCTCCGGGACAGCGTTTGGTGGGGCCAACGTCCTGACTTTC
TRBJ2-5,TRBV7-9,NA,NA,CASSLKDRQGETQYF,TGTGCCAGCAGCTTAAAGGACCGCCAGGGAGAGACCCAGTACTTC
TRBJ1-5,TRBV5-1,TRBD1,NA,CASSLNPGGYQPQHF,TGCGCCAGCAGCTTGAACCCAGGGGGTTATCAGCCCCAGCATTTT
TRBJ2-5,TRBV2,NA,NA,CASSERRETQYF,TGTGCCAGCAGTGAAAGGCGGGAGACCCAGTACTTC
TRBJ2-2,TRBV14,NA,NA,CASSQVGGSTGELFF,TGTGCCAGCAGCCAAGTCGGGGGATCGACCGGGGAGCTGTTTTTT